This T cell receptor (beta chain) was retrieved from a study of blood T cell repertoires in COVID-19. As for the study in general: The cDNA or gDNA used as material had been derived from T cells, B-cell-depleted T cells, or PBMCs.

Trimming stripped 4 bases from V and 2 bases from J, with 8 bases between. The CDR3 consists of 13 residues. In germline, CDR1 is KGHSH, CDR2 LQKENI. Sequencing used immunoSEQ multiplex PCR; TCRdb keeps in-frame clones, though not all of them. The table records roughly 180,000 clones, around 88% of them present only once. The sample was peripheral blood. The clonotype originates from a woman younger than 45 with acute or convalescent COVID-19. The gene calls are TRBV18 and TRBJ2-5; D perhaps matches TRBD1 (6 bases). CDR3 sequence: CASSRGQQETQYF. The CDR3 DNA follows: TGTGCCAGCTCACGAGGACAGCAAGAGACCCAGTACTTC.